These T cell receptor beta chains were read from a single sample in a study of shared clonotypes between healthy human individuals. Some clones are missing from TCRdb's copy, which holds only in-frame ones; the method was immunoSEQ multiplex PCR. The repertoire consists of some 1.5 million clones, with more than 95% occurring once and the leading ten covering roughly 1.2%. Sequenced: naive CD4+ T cells sorted from blood. Every receptor here comes from a young man in good health. The conserved cysteine and the conserved F or W are not part of the CDR3 here. The order of the fields is CDR3 protein, CDR3 length, V gene.

ASSLGALTGAYNEQF,15,TRBV5-4
ASSYSRGMAGELF,13,TRBV6-5
ASSLPGLEQF,10,TRBV27
ASSLSRWTGEYTGELF,16,TRBV27
ATSSLPGLAGGTDTQY,16,TRBV15
ASSLGRTDTQY,11,TRBV18
SVDQGNTGELF,11,TRBV29-1
ASSAPSSPGAGEQY,14,TRBV6-1
ASSATSGSHEQF,12,TRBV11-3
ASSLTSPGRDETQY,14,TRBV27
ASSQQGQTRIHGYT,14,TRBV4-1
AATNTGRTEQF,11,TRBV6-1
ASSLDTQGNYEQY,13,TRBV5-1
ASSLSSITYEQY,12,TRBV28
ANRDRGESNYGYT,13,TRBV5-8
ASGGLAYEQY,10,TRBV9
ASSGQETQTEQY,12,TRBV9
ASRGDRKSSGNTIY,14,TRBV28
ASSFPGDTEAF,11,TRBV27
ASSDWDTTNYGYT,13,TRBV6-4
ASSQVPGLAGEEQF,14,TRBV4-3
ASSPGFEQPQH,11,TRBV18